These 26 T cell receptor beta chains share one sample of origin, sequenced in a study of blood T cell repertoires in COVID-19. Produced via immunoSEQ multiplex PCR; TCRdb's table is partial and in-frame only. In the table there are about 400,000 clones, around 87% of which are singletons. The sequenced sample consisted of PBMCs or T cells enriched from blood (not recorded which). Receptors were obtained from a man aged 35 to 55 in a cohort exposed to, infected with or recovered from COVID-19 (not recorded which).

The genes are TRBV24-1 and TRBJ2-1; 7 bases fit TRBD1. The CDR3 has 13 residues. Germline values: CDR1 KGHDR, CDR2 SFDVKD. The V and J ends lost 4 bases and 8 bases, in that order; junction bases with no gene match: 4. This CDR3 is CATSDRQGHEQFF. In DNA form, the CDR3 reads TGTGCCACCAGTGACAGACAGGGTCATGAGCAGTTCTTC.

The CDR3 sequence is CSAGTAYGYTF. The CDR3 nucleotides are TGCAGCGCTGGGACAGCCTATGGCTACACCTTC. The chain joins TRBV29-1 to TRBJ1-2; 7 positions agree with TRBD1. The CDR3 contains 11 residues. The V gene's germline CDR1 is SQVTM and CDR2 ANQGSEA. With 7 bases clipped from V and 4 bases from J, the junction kept 3 bases outside the gene matches.

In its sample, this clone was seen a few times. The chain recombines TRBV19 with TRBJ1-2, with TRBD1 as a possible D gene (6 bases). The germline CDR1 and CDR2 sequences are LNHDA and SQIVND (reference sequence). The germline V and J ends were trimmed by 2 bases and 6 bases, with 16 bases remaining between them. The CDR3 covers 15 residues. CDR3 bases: TGTGCCAGTAGTATAAGGGCAAGGGGGTTTGATGGCTACACCTTC. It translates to CASSIRARGFDGYTF.

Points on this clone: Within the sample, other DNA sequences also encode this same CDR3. The CDR3 protein is CASSLVSGGTGELFF. The DNA for the CDR3 is TGCGCCAGCAGCTTGGTTAGCGGTGGGACCGGGGAGCTGTTTTTT. V is TRBV5-1 and J is TRBJ2-2; tentative D call: TRBD2 (6 bases). Germline V lookup: CDR1 SGHRS, CDR2 YFSETQ. V was trimmed by 0 bases and J by 5 bases, leaving 11 bases between them. CDR3 size: 15 residues.

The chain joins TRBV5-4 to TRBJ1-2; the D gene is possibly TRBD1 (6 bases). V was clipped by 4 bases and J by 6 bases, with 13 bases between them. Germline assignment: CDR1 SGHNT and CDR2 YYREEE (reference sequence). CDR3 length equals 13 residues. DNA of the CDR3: TGTGCCAGCAGCCGGACAGACCAAGATGGCTACACCTTC. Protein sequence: CASSRTDQDGYTF.

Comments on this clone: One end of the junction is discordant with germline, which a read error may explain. CDR3 nucleotide sequence: TGTACCAGCTCCCCCAGGACAGGATTTCAGCCCCAGCATTTT. As protein: CTSSPRTGFQPQHF. The genes are TRBV18 and TRBJ1-5; 7 bases agree with TRBD1. This CDR3 has 14 amino acids. The germline V gene encodes CDR1 KGHSH and CDR2 LQKENI.

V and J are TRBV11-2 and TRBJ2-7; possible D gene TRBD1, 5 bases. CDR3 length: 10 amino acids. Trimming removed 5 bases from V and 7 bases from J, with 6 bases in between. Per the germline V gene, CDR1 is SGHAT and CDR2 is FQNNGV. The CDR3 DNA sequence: TGTGCCAGCAGCCGGACAGAGCAGTACTTC. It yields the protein CASSRTEQYF. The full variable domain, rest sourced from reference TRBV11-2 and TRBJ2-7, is EAGVAQSPRYKIIEKRQSVAFWCNPISGHATLYWYQQILGQGPKLLIQFQNNGVVDDSQLPKDRFSAERLKGVDSTLKIQPAKLEDSAVYLCASSRTEQYFGPGTRLTVT.

The CDR3 DNA is TGTGCCAGCAGCTTGAGGAGACTAGCCGTTCAAAATGAGCAGTTCTTC. Protein sequence: CASSLRRLAVQNEQFF. The chain uses TRBV5-6 and TRBJ2-1; 7 bases line up with TRBD2. The V gene end was trimmed by 1 base and the J gene end by 7 bases; junction bases not matched to a gene: 11. The CDR3 loop spans 16 amino acids. Per germline, CDR1 SGHDT and CDR2 YYEEEE. Looking up the rest from reference TRBV5-6 and TRBJ2-1 gives the full variable domain: DAGVTQSPTHLIKTRGQQVTLRCSPKSGHDTVSWYQQALGQGPQFIFQYYEEEERQRGNFPDRFSGHQFPNYSSELNVNALLLGDSALYLCASSLRRLAVQNEQFFGPGTRLTVL.

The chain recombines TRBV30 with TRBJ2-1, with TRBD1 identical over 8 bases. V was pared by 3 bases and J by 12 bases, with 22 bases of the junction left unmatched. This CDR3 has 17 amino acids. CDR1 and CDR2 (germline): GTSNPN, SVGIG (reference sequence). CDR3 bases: TGTGCCTGGAGCGCGGGTCCGGGACAGGCCATCCCCGGCTGGCAGTTCTTC. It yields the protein CAWSAGPGQAIPGWQFF.

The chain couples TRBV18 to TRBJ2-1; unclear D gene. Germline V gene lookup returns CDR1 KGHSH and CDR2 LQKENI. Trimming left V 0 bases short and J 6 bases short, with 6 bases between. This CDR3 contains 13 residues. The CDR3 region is CASSPPDSNEQFF. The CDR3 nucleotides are TGTGCCAGCTCACCACCCGACTCCAATGAGCAGTTCTTC.

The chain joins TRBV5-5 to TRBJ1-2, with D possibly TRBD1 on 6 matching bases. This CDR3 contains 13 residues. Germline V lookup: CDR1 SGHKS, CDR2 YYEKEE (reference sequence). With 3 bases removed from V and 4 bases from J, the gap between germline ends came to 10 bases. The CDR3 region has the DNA TGTGCCAGCAGCTCCGGACAGAGCTATGGCTACACCTTC. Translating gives CASSSGQSYGYTF. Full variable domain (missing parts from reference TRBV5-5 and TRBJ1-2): DAGVTQSPTHLIKTRGQQVTLRCSPISGHKSVSWYQQVLGQGPQFIFQYYEKEERGRGNFPDRFSARQFPNYSSELNVNALLLGDSALYLCASSSGQSYGYTFGSGTRLTVV.

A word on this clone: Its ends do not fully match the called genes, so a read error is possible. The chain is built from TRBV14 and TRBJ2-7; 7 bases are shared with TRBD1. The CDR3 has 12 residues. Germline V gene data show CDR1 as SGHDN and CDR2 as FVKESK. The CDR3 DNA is TGTGCCAGCAGCCAAGCTGGGACAGCCTATCACTTC. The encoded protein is CASSQAGTAYHF.

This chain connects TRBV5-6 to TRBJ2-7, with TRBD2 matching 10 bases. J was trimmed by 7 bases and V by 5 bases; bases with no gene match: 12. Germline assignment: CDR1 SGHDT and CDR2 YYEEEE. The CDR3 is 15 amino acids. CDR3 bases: TGTGCCAGCAGTCCCGGGACTAGCGCTGAGGGAGAGCAGTACTTC. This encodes CASSPGTSAEGEQYF.

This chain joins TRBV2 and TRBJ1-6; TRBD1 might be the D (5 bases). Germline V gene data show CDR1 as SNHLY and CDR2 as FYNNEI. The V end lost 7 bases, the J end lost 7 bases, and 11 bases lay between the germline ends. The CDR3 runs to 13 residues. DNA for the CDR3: TGTGCCAGCAAAGGGGCGCCAAATTCACCCCTCCACTTT. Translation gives CASKGAPNSPLHF.

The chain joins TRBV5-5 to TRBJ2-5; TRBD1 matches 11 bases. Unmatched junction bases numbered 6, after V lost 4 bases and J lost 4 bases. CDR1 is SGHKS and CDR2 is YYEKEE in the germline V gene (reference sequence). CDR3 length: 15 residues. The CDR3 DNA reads TGTGCCAGCAGCGGGAGGACAGGGGGCTTAGAGACCCAGTACTTC. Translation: CASSGRTGGLETQYF.

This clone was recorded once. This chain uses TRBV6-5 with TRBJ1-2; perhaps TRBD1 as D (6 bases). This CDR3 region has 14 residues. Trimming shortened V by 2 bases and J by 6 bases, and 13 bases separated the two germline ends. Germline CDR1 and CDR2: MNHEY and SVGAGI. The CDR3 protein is CASSYGRTGNGYTF. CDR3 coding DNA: TGTGCCAGCAGTTACGGGAGAACAGGGAATGGCTACACCTTC.

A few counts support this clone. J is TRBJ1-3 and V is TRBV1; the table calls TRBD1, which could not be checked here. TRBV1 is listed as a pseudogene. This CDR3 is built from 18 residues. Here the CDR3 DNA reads TGCACCAGCAGCCAAGATCGTAAGGGGGTGGACTCTGGAAACACCATATATTTT. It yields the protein CTSSQDRKGVDSGNTIYF.

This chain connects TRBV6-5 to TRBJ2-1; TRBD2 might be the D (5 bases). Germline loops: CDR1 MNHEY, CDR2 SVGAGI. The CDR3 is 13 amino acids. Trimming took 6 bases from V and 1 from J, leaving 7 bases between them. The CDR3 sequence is CASRGRSYNEQFF. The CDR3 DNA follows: TGTGCCAGCAGGGGGAGATCCTACAATGAGCAGTTCTTC.

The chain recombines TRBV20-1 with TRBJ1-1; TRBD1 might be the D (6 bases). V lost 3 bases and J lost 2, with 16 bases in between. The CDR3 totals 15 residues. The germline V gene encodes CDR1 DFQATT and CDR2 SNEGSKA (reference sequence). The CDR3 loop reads CSASSGPGANTEAFF. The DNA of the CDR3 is TGCAGTGCTAGTTCAGGTCCAGGGGCTAACACTGAAGCTTTCTTT.

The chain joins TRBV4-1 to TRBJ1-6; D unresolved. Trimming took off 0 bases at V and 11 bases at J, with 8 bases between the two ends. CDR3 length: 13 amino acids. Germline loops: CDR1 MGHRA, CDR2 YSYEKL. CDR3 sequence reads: CASSQDWRAPLHF. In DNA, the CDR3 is TGCGCCAGCAGCCAAGATTGGAGGGCACCCCTCCACTTT.

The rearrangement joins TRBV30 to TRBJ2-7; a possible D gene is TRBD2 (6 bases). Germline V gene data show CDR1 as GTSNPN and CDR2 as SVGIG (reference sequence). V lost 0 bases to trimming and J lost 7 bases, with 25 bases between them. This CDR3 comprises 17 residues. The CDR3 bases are TGTGCCTGGAGTGTACCGGGGTTCGGGCTACCTGGAGGGGAGCAGTACTTC. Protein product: CAWSVPGFGLPGGEQYF.

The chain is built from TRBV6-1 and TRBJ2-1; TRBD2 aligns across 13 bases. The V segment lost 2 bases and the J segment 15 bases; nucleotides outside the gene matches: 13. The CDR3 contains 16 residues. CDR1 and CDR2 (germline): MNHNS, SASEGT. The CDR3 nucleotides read TGTGCCAGCAGTGAAAGAAGACTAGCGGGAGGCAGTGGGCTGTTCTTC. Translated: CASSERRLAGGSGLFF.

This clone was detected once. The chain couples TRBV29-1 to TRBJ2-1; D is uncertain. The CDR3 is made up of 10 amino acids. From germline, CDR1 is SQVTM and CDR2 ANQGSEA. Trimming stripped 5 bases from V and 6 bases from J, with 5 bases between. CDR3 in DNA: TGCAGCGTTCCCCGCAATGAGCAGTTCTTC. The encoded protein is CSVPRNEQFF.

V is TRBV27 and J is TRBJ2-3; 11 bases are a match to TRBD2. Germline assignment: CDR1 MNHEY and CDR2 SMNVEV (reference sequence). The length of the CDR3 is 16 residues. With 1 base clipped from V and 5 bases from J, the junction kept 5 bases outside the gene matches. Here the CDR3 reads CASSLLLAGDEDTQYF. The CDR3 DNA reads TGTGCCAGCAGTTTATTACTAGCGGGAGATGAAGATACGCAGTATTTT.

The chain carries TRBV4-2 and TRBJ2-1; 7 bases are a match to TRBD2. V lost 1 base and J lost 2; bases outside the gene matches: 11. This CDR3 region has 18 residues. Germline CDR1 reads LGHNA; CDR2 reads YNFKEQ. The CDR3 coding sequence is TGTGCCAGCAGCCAAGCGGGGGGTAGCGATGGCACCTACAATGAGCAGTTCTTC. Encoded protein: CASSQAGGSDGTYNEQFF.

In DNA form, the CDR3 reads TGTGCCAGCAGCACACAGCTGAACACTGAAGCTTTCTTT. Encoded protein: CASSTQLNTEAFF. This chain links TRBV7-8 with TRBJ1-1; D unclear. Germline V lookup: CDR1 SGHVS, CDR2 FQNEAQ. This CDR3 has 13 residues. Trimming pared 5 bases from V and 0 bases from J, leaving 7 bases between.